Each of the 6 T cell receptor beta chains below was sequenced from the same sample in a study of blood T cell repertoires in COVID-19 (dated by TCRdb to 2020 to 2021). The protocol used for the library was the immunoSEQ multiplex PCR assay. The table was pulled from immuneACCESS by TCRdb, which kept in-frame rearrangements only. Such tables lose some clones; where checked, under half of the loss comes from unresolved V genes, and the rest has no known cause. This sample holds about 140,000 clones; about 82% were observed only once. Around 8.5% of the sample comes from the top ten. Sequenced sample: peripheral blood. These receptor sequences come from a woman in her sixties or seventies with acute or convalescent COVID-19.

On this clone: Mismatch with germline at one junction end may stem from a read error. The chain uses TRBV7-7 and TRBJ2-5; TRBD2 might be the D (6 bases). The CDR3 covers 15 residues. Germline CDR1 reads SSHAT; CDR2 reads FNYEAQ (reference sequence). The CDR3 loop reads CASSSGTPGGETQYF. The CDR3 nucleotides read TGTGCTAGCAGCTCCGGGACTCCCGGCGGAGAGACCCAGTACTTC.

This clone has just one count. The V call is TRBV11-3, the J call TRBJ2-7; 8 nucleotides align to TRBD1. Germline CDR1 reads SGHNT; CDR2 reads YENEEA. This CDR3 spans 12 amino acids. V was pared by 7 bases and J by 9 bases, with 8 bases of the junction left unmatched. CDR3 coding DNA: TGTGCCAGCACTTCAATCGGACAGGGGCAGTACTTC. Protein sequence: CASTSIGQGQYF. The full variable domain, rest sourced from reference TRBV11-3 and TRBJ2-7, is EAGVVQSPRYKIIEKKQPVAFWCNPISGHNTLYWYLQNLGQGPELLIRYENEEAVDDSQLPKDRFSAERLKGVDSTLKIQPAELGDSAVYLCASTSIGQGQYFGPGTRLTVT.

The chain has TRBV7-3 and TRBJ2-1; 9 bases are shared with TRBD1. The J segment lost 6 bases and the V segment lost 5 bases, leaving 8 bases of the junction unmatched. This CDR3 comprises 15 residues. Germline CDR1 SGHTA, CDR2 FQGTGA. CDR3 in DNA: TGTGCCAGCAGCACAACCGGGACAGGGTTCAATGAGCAGTTCTTC. Residues: CASSTTGTGFNEQFF.

The rearrangement links TRBV6-5 to TRBJ1-5; possible D gene TRBD1, 5 bases. There are 15 residues in the CDR3. V was shortened by 6 bases and J by 3 bases, with 15 bases between the two germline ends. The germline V gene encodes CDR1 MNHEY and CDR2 SVGAGI. The CDR3 coding sequence is TGTGCCAGCAGGCTCTGGACACAAGTCAATCAGCCCCAGCATTTT. Translation gives CASRLWTQVNQPQHF.

The chain has TRBV21-1 and TRBJ2-7; TRBD1 reflects the table's D call only, with no check against the DNA. TRBV21-1 represents a pseudogene. This CDR3 contains 23 residues. The CDR3 is CASSKAPSGDGQGESRFSYEQYF. The CDR3 nucleotides read TGTGCCAGCAGCAAAGCGCCCAGTGGGGACGGACAGGGGGAATCGAGGTTCTCCTACGAGCAGTACTTC.

V gene TRBV19 combines with J gene TRBJ1-1; maybe TRBD1 (6 bases). This CDR3 has 19 residues. The V and J ends lost 5 bases and 2 bases respectively, with 27 bases between them. Looked up from germline, CDR1 is LNHDA and CDR2 is SQIVND (reference sequence). CDR3 protein: CASSAGDKFRQVPNTEAFF. The CDR3, as DNA: TGTGCCAGTAGTGCCGGAGATAAGTTCCGACAGGTCCCCAACACTGAAGCTTTCTTT.